This passage covers 30 T cell receptor beta chains from one sample sequenced in a study of PD-1 blockade in classical Hodgkin lymphoma. Exposure to brentuximab vedotin varied, and each patient had relapsed following autologous stem cell transplantation. TCRdb keeps only in-frame clones here, not all; method: immunoSEQ multiplex PCR. In the table there are 50,000 or so clones, approximately 89% of which are singletons. The specimen comprised peripheral blood mononuclear cells (PBMCs), sampled before the second cycle of nivolumab. These receptor sequences come from a human donor with classical Hodgkin lymphoma.

The gene calls are TRBV7-3 and TRBJ1-2; no clear D gene. V was shortened by 5 bases and J by 4 bases, with 17 bases between the two germline ends. Germline V gene data show CDR1 as SGHTA and CDR2 as FQGTGA. The CDR3 contains 15 residues. The CDR3 nucleotides read TGTGCCAGCAGCCAATCGGGCAGGTTAGGCTATGGCTACACCTTC. Its translation: CASSQSGRLGYGYTF.

This clone has just a few counts. V is TRBV19 and J is TRBJ1-1; D not resolved. The CDR3 contains 15 residues. Germline V lookup: CDR1 LNHDA, CDR2 SQIVND (reference sequence). V was shortened by 5 bases and J by 3 bases, with 16 bases between the two germline ends. The CDR3 sequence is CASSYAIGVDTEAFF. CDR3 bases: TGTGCCAGTAGTTATGCAATTGGGGTGGACACTGAAGCTTTCTTT.

This clone was found once. The genes are TRBV2 and TRBJ1-5; no reliable D call. V lost 9 bases and J 0 bases, leaving 12 bases between the germline ends. Germline V CDR1 and CDR2: SNHLY, FYNNEI. CDR3 length: 14 amino acids. Written as DNA, the CDR3 is TGTGCCAGATCGGCGTTGTATAGCAATCAGCCCCAGCATTTT. It specifies CARSALYSNQPQHF.

This chain links TRBV6-5 with TRBJ2-7, with TRBD1 identical over 8 bases. The ends lost 10 bases at V and 2 bases at J; junction bases unmatched: 10. The CDR3 loop spans 14 amino acids. Germline-derived CDR1 and CDR2 are MNHEY and SVGAGI. Written as DNA, the CDR3 is TGTGCCACCGCACAGGGGGTAGGAGCCTACGAGCAGTACTTC. This codes for CATAQGVGAYEQYF.

The CDR3 here is CASIRPLRVPSVKAEAFF. The CDR3, as DNA: TGTGCCAGCATTCGTCCCCTGCGGGTCCCCTCGGTGAAGGCTGAAGCTTTCTTT. V and J are TRBV27 and TRBJ1-1; D gene ambiguous. The CDR3 covers 18 residues. Trimming left V 7 bases short and J 6 bases short, with 30 bases between. The germline V gene has CDR1 MNHEY and CDR2 SMNVEV (reference sequence).

CDR3 region: CASSLASQGSNEQFF. CDR3 DNA sequence: TGTGCCAGCAGCTTAGCGTCGCAGGGTTCCAATGAGCAGTTCTTC. The chain is built from TRBV7-8 and TRBJ2-1, with D possibly matching TRBD1 (5 bases). Trimming removed 0 bases from V and 6 bases from J, with 12 bases in between. Germline V lookup: CDR1 SGHVS, CDR2 FQNEAQ. The CDR3 is made up of 15 amino acids.

This chain joins TRBV30 and TRBJ2-2, with D unresolved. The germline CDR1 and CDR2 sequences are GTSNPN and SVGIG (reference sequence). Trimming pared 0 bases from V and 4 bases from J, leaving 6 bases between. The CDR3 runs 13 residues. Written as DNA, the CDR3 is TGTGCCTGGAGTGTAAGCAGCACCGGGGAGCTGTTTTTT. This gives the protein CAWSVSSTGELFF.

The chain joins TRBV9 to TRBJ2-3; TRBD2 might be the D (7 bases). CDR1 and CDR2 (germline): SGDLS, YYNGEE. V was shortened by 4 bases and J by 2 bases, with 20 bases between the two germline ends. CDR3 length: 17 amino acids. CDR3 coding DNA: TGTGCCAGCAGCCTCAAAGGGGGGGCCGCTTTCACAGATACGCAGTATTTT. This encodes CASSLKGGAAFTDTQYF. The full variable domain, in which reference TRBV9 and TRBJ2-3 provide the parts outside the CDR3, is DSGVTQTPKHLITATGQRVTLRCSPRSGDLSVYWYQQSLDQGLQFLIQYYNGEERAKGNILERFSAQQFPDLHSELNLSSLELGDSALYFCASSLKGGAAFTDTQYFGPGTRLTVL.

The chain joins TRBV5-1 to TRBJ2-3; 9 nucleotides align to TRBD2. The CDR3 runs to 16 residues. V shed 0 bases and J 5 bases; nucleotides not matched to a gene: 7. The V gene's germline CDR1 is SGHRS and CDR2 YFSETQ. CDR3 loop: CASSLGLAGEVDTQYF. In DNA form, the CDR3 reads TGCGCCAGCAGCTTGGGTTTAGCGGGAGAGGTAGATACGCAGTATTTT.

The chain links TRBV7-6 to TRBJ2-5; D gene uncertain. Germline-derived CDR1 and CDR2 are SGHVS and FNYEAQ. Trimming shortened V by 0 bases and J by 2 bases, and 10 bases separated the two germline ends. The CDR3 covers 15 residues. The CDR3 DNA sequence: TGTGCCAGCAGCTTAGCAGGCCCGAGACAAGAGACCCAGTACTTC. Translation: CASSLAGPRQETQYF.

J is TRBJ2-5 and V is TRBV7-2, with TRBD1 matching over 11 bases. Looked up from germline, CDR1 is SGHTA and CDR2 is FQGNSA. The CDR3 has 16 residues. The V and J ends lost 3 bases and 4 bases, in that order; junction bases with no gene match: 7. DNA for the CDR3: TGTGCCAGCAGCTTCGACGGGACAGGGGGTGGAGAGACCCAGTACTTC. Translated: CASSFDGTGGGETQYF.

The chain employs TRBV7-6 and TRBJ2-1; the D gene could be TRBD1 or TRBD2 (5 bases each). Trimming stripped 2 bases from V and 8 bases from J, with 16 bases between. CDR1 is SGHVS and CDR2 is FNYEAQ in the germline V gene. CDR3 length: 15 residues. The CDR3 is CASSLMGTRMDEQFF. The CDR3, as DNA: TGTGCCAGCAGCTTAATGGGGACCCGTATGGATGAGCAGTTCTTC.

This chain links TRBV7-3 with TRBJ2-3; 9 positions agree with TRBD1. Germline CDR1 SGHTA, CDR2 FQGTGA. This CDR3 has 16 amino acids. Losses at the gene ends were 6 bases for V and 2 bases for J; bases not matched to a gene: 9. CDR3 in DNA: TGTGCCAGCAGGAATTGGGGACAGGGAAACACAGATACGCAGTATTTT. Translation: CASRNWGQGNTDTQYF. Full variable domain (rest looked up from reference TRBV7-3 and TRBJ2-3): GAGVSQTPSNKVTEKGKYVELRCDPISGHTALYWYRQSLGQGPEFLIYFQGTGAADDSGLPNDRFFAVRPEGSVSTLKIQRTERGDSAVYLCASRNWGQGNTDTQYFGPGTRLTVL.

The rearrangement uses TRBV11-3 and TRBJ2-2, with D hard to call. Germline lookup yields CDR1 SGHNT and CDR2 YENEEA. V lost 3 bases, J lost 0 bases, and 11 bases lay in between. This CDR3 spans 16 amino acids. CDR3 DNA sequence: TGTGCCAGCAGCTTGGGAAGACTGTCGAACACCGGGGAGCTGTTTTTT. This gives the protein CASSLGRLSNTGELFF.

The J gene is TRBJ2-1, the V gene TRBV5-4, with TRBD1 as a possible D gene (6 bases). There are 13 residues in the CDR3. V was clipped by 4 bases and J by 5 bases, with 10 bases between them. Germline V gene lookup returns CDR1 SGHNT and CDR2 YYREEE (reference sequence). For the CDR3, the DNA is TGTGCCAGCAGCCTCAGGGGTCACAATGAGCAGTTCTTC. This codes for CASSLRGHNEQFF.

The chain joins TRBV5-1 to TRBJ1-3, with TRBD1 identical over 7 bases. CDR3 length: 18 amino acids. The V gene end was trimmed by 0 bases and the J gene end by 2 bases; junction bases not matched to a gene: 11. Per the germline V gene, CDR1 is SGHRS and CDR2 is YFSETQ. This chain's CDR3 is CASSLVSPPTGPGNTIYF. As DNA, the CDR3 is TGCGCCAGCAGCTTGGTATCTCCTCCGACAGGGCCTGGAAACACCATATATTTT.

The V gene is TRBV6-5, the J gene TRBJ1-1; 8 bases line up with TRBD1. This CDR3 has 14 residues. J lost 5 bases, V lost 2 bases, and 4 bases had no gene match. Germline V gene data show CDR1 as MNHEY and CDR2 as SVGAGI. CDR3 bases: TGTGCCAGCAGTTACCGAGGACAGGGAACTGAAGCTTTCTTT. Protein sequence: CASSYRGQGTEAFF.

The rearrangement links TRBV4-3 to TRBJ2-3; 8 nucleotides agree with TRBD2. Unmatched junction bases numbered 8, after V lost 2 bases and J lost 1 base. This CDR3 has 17 residues. CDR1 is LGHNA, CDR2 YSLEER, per germline. CDR3 sequence (DNA): TGCGCCAGCAGCCAAAATCTAGCGGGCTGGGGCACAGATACGCAGTATTTT. Translating gives CASSQNLAGWGTDTQYF.

This rearrangement joins TRBV28 to TRBJ2-1, with 9 bases fitting TRBD2. Germline trimming cut 5 bases from V and 1 base from J; bases unmatched to any gene: 6. The germline CDR1 and CDR2 sequences are MDHEN and SYDVKM. CDR3 length equals 16 residues. CDR3 region: CASSPTSGRSYNEQFF. CDR3 bases: TGTGCCAGCAGTCCCACTAGCGGGCGATCCTACAATGAGCAGTTCTTC.

The genes are TRBV5-4 and TRBJ2-1; 8 bases line up with TRBD1. This CDR3 is built from 13 residues. Germline values: CDR1 SGHNT, CDR2 YYREEE (reference sequence). V trimming: 8 bases; J trimming: 7 bases; junction bases outside the gene matches: 8. Written as DNA, the CDR3 is TGTGCCAGTACCCAGGGGGCGGGTAATGAGCAGTTCTTC. It translates to CASTQGAGNEQFF.

The chain employs TRBV9 and TRBJ2-1, with a tentative D call TRBD2 (5 bases). V was clipped by 7 bases and J by 0 bases, with 20 bases between them. Germline V gene data show CDR1 as SGDLS and CDR2 as YYNGEE. CDR3 length: 17 amino acids. The chain's CDR3 is CASGDPKLESSYNEQFF. In nucleotides, the CDR3 is TGTGCCAGCGGAGATCCTAAACTAGAGAGCTCCTACAATGAGCAGTTCTTC.

CDR3 sequence: CASSSTPSSSYNEQFF. In nucleotides, the CDR3 is TGTGCCAGCAGTTCCACCCCTTCGAGCTCCTACAATGAGCAGTTCTTC. The chain uses TRBV7-7 and TRBJ2-1, with unresolved D. Germline-derived CDR1 and CDR2 are SSHAT and FNYEAQ (reference sequence). CDR3 length: 16 residues. V was cut by 6 bases and J by 0 bases, with 15 bases left in between.

The V and J genes are TRBV5-1 and TRBJ1-5; D is undetermined. Germline CDR1 is SGHRS and CDR2 is YFSETQ. Between the trimmed V and J ends, which lost 5 bases and 6 bases, there was a span of 18 bases. This CDR3 is 15 amino acids long. In nucleotides, the CDR3 is TGCGCCAGCAGACCCGGCGCAGGAACCGGTCAGCCCCAGCATTTT. Its protein product is CASRPGAGTGQPQHF.

The chain is built from TRBV10-3 and TRBJ2-1; 12 nucleotides align to TRBD2. Trimming cost V 10 bases and J 8 bases; bases outside gene matches: 9. The CDR3 runs 14 residues. Germline V gene data show CDR1 as ENHRY and CDR2 as SYGVKD. Here the CDR3 reads CATQTSGGQDEQFF. CDR3 bases: TGTGCCACCCAGACTAGCGGGGGCCAAGATGAGCAGTTCTTC.

The CDR3 DNA follows: TGTGCCAGCAGCCAAGGGGAAAAACTGTTTTTT. Translation: CASSQGEKLFF. V and J are TRBV7-8 and TRBJ1-4, with D uncertain. Germline V CDR1 and CDR2: SGHVS, FQNEAQ. Trimming took off 5 bases at V and 8 bases at J, with 6 bases between the two ends. This CDR3 region has 11 residues. The whole variable domain, remainder taken from reference TRBV7-8 and TRBJ1-4, is GAGVSQSPRYKVAKRGQDVALRCDPISGHVSLFWYQQALGQGPEFLTYFQNEAQLDKSGLPSDRFFAERPEGSVSTLKIQRTQQEDSAVYLCASSQGEKLFFGSGTQLSVL.

The CDR3 DNA reads TGTGCCAGCAGTAAACCCGGCGACAGGGGGAACGAGCAGTACTTC. Translating gives CASSKPGDRGNEQYF. The chain has TRBV6-6 and TRBJ2-7; 9 bases agree with TRBD1. From germline, CDR1 is MNHNY and CDR2 SVGAGI (reference sequence). The CDR3 sequence is 15 residues long. V shed 5 bases and J 5 bases; nucleotides not matched to a gene: 10.

This chain links TRBV4-1 with TRBJ1-1; weak D call: TRBD1 (5 bases). Looked up from germline, CDR1 is MGHRA and CDR2 is YSYEKL. CDR3 size: 14 residues. V gave up 11 bases and J gave up 2 bases, with 18 bases separating them. CDR3 in amino acids: CAGGAAGGNTEAFF. For the CDR3, the DNA is TGCGCCGGAGGGGCAGCGGGGGGAAACACTGAAGCTTTCTTT.

To note about this clone: The same CDR3 also results from other DNA sequences found in this sample. The chain joins TRBV12-5 to TRBJ2-6, with a possible D match to TRBD1 (5 bases). The CDR3 consists of 18 residues. CDR1 is LGHNT and CDR2 is FRNRAP in the germline V gene. The ends were cut back, 6 bases at V and 5 bases at J, with 23 bases in the middle. The CDR3 bases are TGTGCTAGTGGGCAGCCGCCTGCAGGACAAAGTCGGGCCAACGTCCTGACTTTC. This encodes CASGQPPAGQSRANVLTF.

This chain links TRBV2 with TRBJ2-3; 10 nucleotides match TRBD2. The length of the CDR3 is 15 residues. With V trimmed by 6 bases and J by 0 bases, 3 bases remained unmatched. Germline loops: CDR1 SNHLY, CDR2 FYNNEI. This CDR3 reads CASRSGGASTDTQYF. The CDR3 DNA reads as TGTGCCAGCAGGAGCGGGGGGGCTAGCACAGATACGCAGTATTTT.

This clone showed up just a few times. The chain recombines TRBV19 with TRBJ2-2; 14 bases align to TRBD2. From germline, CDR1 is LNHDA and CDR2 SQIVND (reference sequence). Losses at the gene ends were 5 bases for V and 6 bases for J; bases not matched to a gene: 11. This CDR3 comprises 18 residues. The CDR3, as DNA: TGTGCCAGTAGTGTCAACGGACTAGCGGGAGGTGTCTCCGGGGAGCTGTTTTTT. Protein: CASSVNGLAGGVSGELFF.